This TCR beta chain was recovered during a study of cytomegalovirus exposure and HLA in healthy donors. The method was immunoSEQ multiplex PCR; TCRdb's version includes in-frame clones alone and lacks a portion of them. Here the sample spans about 130,000 clones, about 91% being singletons. Note on this clone: What it binds is not known.

Germline V gene sequence: CDR1 MDHEN, CDR2 SYDVKM. The CDR3 loop spans 17 amino acids. Deletions cut 5 bases from V and 1 base from J, with 17 bases between. Study-wide results and caveats: Specificity for CMV antigens was confirmed in vitro for three of the CMV-associated chains.

A roughly 120-subject validation cohort, separate from the approximately 610-subject first cohort, supplied the donors. The chain has TRBV28 and TRBJ2-2; a possible D gene is TRBD1 (7 bases). The receptor comes from a woman between 18 and 29 years old in good health and CMV-seropositive. The sample comprised PBMCs. The CDR3 loop is CASSPPGGTVNTGELFF. The CDR3, as DNA: TGTGCCAGCAGTCCCCCAGGGGGGACAGTGAACACCGGGGAGCTGTTTTTT.